This TCR beta chain was identified in a study of immune heterogeneity within non-small cell lung tumors. Study at large: Classification of the tumors gave several squamous cell carcinomas, around 9 non-squamous carcinomas and 1 not otherwise specified.

The template for each sample was approximately 0.65 ug of genomic DNA, which had been extracted from bulk tumor tissue. Every primary tumor yielded several biopsies, spaced far apart, that were taken during surgery. Enrolled patients presented with newly diagnosed, previously untreated non-small cell lung cancer and underwent curative surgery. Trimming cost V 4 bases and J 5 bases, with 18 bases left between them. This CDR3 has 15 amino acids. CDR1 and CDR2 (germline): SGDLS, YYNGEE. Multiplex PCR relied on 32 V and 13 J primers to amplify TCR beta CDR3. TCRdb itself ran the multiplex PCR reads through MiXCR, one entry per CDR3 protein. This table holds around 3,700 distinct CDR3 sequences, 30% to 45% found once.

This chain joins TRBV9 and TRBJ1-1; no clear D gene. The origin of this receptor is a man between 65 and 85 years old with non-small cell lung cancer. Sequences were obtained from lung tumor tissue. This CDR3 is CASSPRGIQPTEAFF. The CDR3 DNA sequence: TGTGCCAGCAGCCCCCGAGGTATCCAACCGACTGAAGCTTTCTTT.